Listed here are 20 T cell receptor beta chains from one sample, sequenced in a study of identical twins. MiXCR was run by TCRdb on the 5' RACE reads, yielding one entry per CDR3 protein. There are 270,000 or so distinct CDR3 sequences in the sample; about 8.5% occur only once, and 2.5% to 3.5% lies in the top ten. The same data also contributed to another study, on yellow fever vaccine responses in identical twins.

The sequenced material came from CD8+ T cells sorted from blood. These receptors all stem from a woman in her late teens or twenties in good health.

The chain uses TRBV6-4 and TRBJ2-3, with 10 bases lining up with TRBD2. This CDR3 is built from 15 residues. The V gene's germline CDR1 is MRHNA and CDR2 SNTAGT. The V segment lost 5 bases and the J segment 1 base; nucleotides outside the gene matches: 3. In DNA form, the CDR3 reads TGTGCCAGCAGTCACAGCGGGGGGGGCACAGATACGCAGTATTTT. As protein: CASSHSGGGTDTQYF.

The J gene is TRBJ2-2, the V gene TRBV4-2; 8 bases are shared with TRBD2. The CDR3 length is 16 residues. Trimming removed 0 bases from V and 4 bases from J; junction bases left unmatched: 4. Germline CDR1 and CDR2: LGHNA and YNFKEQ. In DNA, the CDR3 is TGTGCCAGCAGCCAAGATCAGCGGGAGATCACCGGGGAGCTGTTTTTT. Amino acid sequence: CASSQDQREITGELFF.

This clonotype was recorded only once. The chain uses TRBV4-1 and TRBJ2-2; 14 bases fit TRBD2. Germline CDR1 MGHRA, CDR2 YSYEKL. J gave up 8 bases and V 3 bases, and 5 bases lay outside the gene matches. The CDR3 spans 16 residues. This chain's CDR3 is CASSHTGTSGGGELFF. The CDR3 DNA reads as TGCGCCAGCAGCCATACCGGGACTAGCGGGGGTGGGGAGCTGTTTTTT.

The chain joins TRBV12-3 or TRBV12-4 to TRBJ2-7, with 8 nucleotides matching TRBD2. The V segment lost 3 bases and the J segment 1 base; nucleotides outside the gene matches: 5. CDR3 length equals 15 residues. The CDR3 nucleotides read TGTGCCAGCAGTTTCGGCGGGGGGAGGTCCTACGAGCAGTACTTC. It encodes CASSFGGGRSYEQYF.

This chain connects TRBV2 to TRBJ2-1; a weak D match, TRBD1 (5 bases). Germline V lookup: CDR1 SNHLY, CDR2 FYNNEI. V lost 7 bases, J lost 8 bases, and 21 bases lay in between. The CDR3 spans 15 residues. This chain's CDR3 is CASNYAGHLGDEQFF. Written as DNA, the CDR3 is TGTGCCAGCAACTATGCCGGGCACCTAGGGGATGAGCAGTTCTTC. The full variable domain, rest sourced from reference TRBV2 and TRBJ2-1, is EPEVTQTPSHQVTQMGQEVILRCVPISNHLYFYWYRQILGQKVEFLVSFYNNEISEKSEIFDDQFSVERPDGSNFTLKIRSTKLEDSAMYFCASNYAGHLGDEQFFGPGTRLTVL.

The chain joins TRBV7-2 to TRBJ2-1; D is uncertain. Germline V CDR1 and CDR2: SGHTA, FQGNSA. V dropped 2 bases and J dropped 8 bases, with 16 bases sitting between them. The CDR3 has 15 residues. For the CDR3, the DNA is TGTGCCAGCAGCTTACCTCGCGTAGTGTCCGATGAGCAGTTCTTC. Translating gives CASSLPRVVSDEQFF.

V and J are TRBV4-1 and TRBJ2-7, with D unclear. V was shortened by 1 base and J by 2 bases, with 9 bases between the two germline ends. The germline V gene has CDR1 MGHRA and CDR2 YSYEKL. This CDR3 has 14 amino acids. The CDR3 protein is CASSQGPDPYEQYF. The CDR3, as DNA: TGCGCCAGCAGCCAAGGCCCCGACCCCTACGAGCAGTACTTC.

In nucleotides, the CDR3 is TGTGCCAGCAGCGTAGAGGTAGCGGGAATAAGCAATGAGCAGTTCTTC. Its translation is CASSVEVAGISNEQFF. This chain uses TRBV9 with TRBJ2-1; 8 nucleotides match TRBD2. CDR1 is SGDLS, CDR2 YYNGEE, per germline. This CDR3 comprises 16 residues. V lost 0 bases and J lost 6; bases outside the gene matches: 8.

This rearrangement joins TRBV15 to TRBJ1-1; D may be TRBD1 (5 bases). Germline assignment: CDR1 LNHNV and CDR2 YYDKDF (reference sequence). The CDR3 spans 14 residues. V was clipped by 4 bases and J by 2 bases, with 11 bases between them. In DNA form, the CDR3 reads TGTGCCACCAGCACCAGGGACGGAAACACTGAAGCTTTCTTT. Translating it yields CATSTRDGNTEAFF.

This sequence joins TRBV4-1 and TRBJ2-5; D possibly corresponds to TRBD1 (5 bases). Germline V lookup: CDR1 MGHRA, CDR2 YSYEKL. V shed 0 bases and J shed 3 bases, with 5 bases lying between them. The CDR3 covers 13 residues. CDR3 sequence: CASSQEQEETQYF. The CDR3 nucleotides read TGCGCCAGCAGCCAAGAACAGGAAGAGACCCAGTACTTC.

This clonotype showed up many times. DNA for the CDR3: TGCGCCAGCAGCCCTGGGCCCTATGGGGATGAAGAGACCCAGTACTTC. Encoded protein: CASSPGPYGDEETQYF. This chain joins TRBV4-1 and TRBJ2-5, with D unresolved. CDR3 size: 16 residues. The V end was cut by 4 bases, the J end by 3 bases, with 18 bases between. In germline, CDR1 is MGHRA, CDR2 YSYEKL.

This clonotype was observed a handful of times. The chain uses TRBV9 and TRBJ1-2; possible D gene TRBD1, 5 bases. The CDR3 is 14 amino acids. The V gene's germline CDR1 is SGDLS and CDR2 YYNGEE. The germline V and J ends were trimmed by 4 bases and 5 bases, with 15 bases remaining between them. CDR3 protein: CASSPDQGTYGYTF. Here the CDR3 DNA reads TGTGCCAGCAGCCCCGACCAGGGTACTTATGGCTACACCTTC.

A few counts support this clonotype. The chain is built from TRBV4-3 and TRBJ2-1; no clear D gene. Germline V gene lookup returns CDR1 LGHNA and CDR2 YSLEER. V lost 0 bases and J 5 bases, leaving 8 bases between the germline ends. This CDR3 region has 14 residues. Written as DNA, the CDR3 is TGCGCCAGCAGCCAAGATCGACGGCACAATGAGCAGTTCTTC. It codes for CASSQDRRHNEQFF.

The rearrangement links TRBV7-9 to TRBJ2-5, with TRBD1 matching over 12 bases. Germline-derived CDR1 and CDR2 are SEHNR and FQNEAQ (reference sequence). CDR3 size: 15 residues. Trimming cost V 3 bases and J 5 bases; bases outside gene matches: 4. The CDR3 sequence is CASSLGQGAQETQYF. The DNA for the CDR3 is TGTGCCAGCAGCTTGGGACAGGGGGCGCAGGAGACCCAGTACTTC.

The chain uses TRBV12-3 or TRBV12-4 and TRBJ2-7; D might be TRBD1 (8 bases). The germline V and J ends were trimmed by 5 bases and 0 bases, with 17 bases remaining between them. This CDR3 is 16 amino acids long. CDR3 bases: TGTGCCAGCAGTCCGGGGAGGGGACAGGACTCCTACGAGCAGTACTTC. Translation gives CASSPGRGQDSYEQYF.

The rearrangement joins TRBV7-6 to TRBJ1-1, with D unclear. This CDR3 is 16 amino acids long. Trimming pared 4 bases from V and 3 bases from J, leaving 18 bases between. Per germline, CDR1 SGHVS and CDR2 FNYEAQ. DNA for the CDR3: TGTGCCAGCAGCTACCCTCTGGCAGGAGGTCACACTGAAGCTTTCTTT. Its translation: CASSYPLAGGHTEAFF.

This clonotype occurred a few times. The chain combines TRBV9 with TRBJ2-1, with TRBD2 matching 8 bases. The length of the CDR3 is 16 residues. V trimming: 3 bases; J trimming: 6 bases; junction bases outside the gene matches: 11. Germline CDR1 is SGDLS and CDR2 is YYNGEE. The CDR3 DNA reads TGTGCCAGCAGCGACGGAACTAGCGGCCATCCCAATGAGCAGTTCTTC. Protein sequence: CASSDGTSGHPNEQFF. The full variable domain, with the rest looked up from reference TRBV9 and TRBJ2-1, is DSGVTQTPKHLITATGQRVTLRCSPRSGDLSVYWYQQSLDQGLQFLIQYYNGEERAKGNILERFSAQQFPDLHSELNLSSLELGDSALYFCASSDGTSGHPNEQFFGPGTRLTVL.

Ten or more counts support this clonotype. CDR3 sequence (DNA): TGCAGCGTCTTAGAGGAGGGGGCCGGTGGCTACACCTTC. This translates into CSVLEEGAGGYTF. This chain uses TRBV29-1 with TRBJ1-2; 7 bases match TRBD1. The germline V gene has CDR1 SQVTM and CDR2 ANQGSEA. With V trimmed by 6 bases and J by 7 bases, 11 bases remained unmatched. This CDR3 spans 13 amino acids. The full variable domain, in which reference TRBV29-1 and TRBJ1-2 provide the parts outside the CDR3, is SAVISQKPSRDICQRGTSLTIQCQVDSQVTMMFWYRQQPGQSLTLIATANQGSEATYESGFVIDKFPISRPNLTFSTLTVSNMSPEDSSIYLCSVLEEGAGGYTFGSGTRLTVV.

This clonotype occurred a few times. The J gene is TRBJ2-3, the V gene TRBV14, with TRBD2 identical over 7 bases. With 5 bases clipped from V and 2 bases from J, the junction kept 16 bases outside the gene matches. This CDR3 region has 18 residues. Germline values: CDR1 SGHDN, CDR2 FVKESK. The CDR3 sequence: CASSSFWGGSRNTDTQYF. As DNA, the CDR3 is TGTGCCAGCAGCTCCTTCTGGGGCGGGAGCCGAAACACAGATACGCAGTATTTT.

The table lists this clonotype with a few counts. The chain couples TRBV4-1 to TRBJ2-3; TRBD2 agrees at 7 bases. The CDR3 loop spans 14 amino acids. Germline CDR1 and CDR2: MGHRA and YSYEKL. V gave up 1 base and J gave up 8 bases; unmatched junction bases: 6. DNA for the CDR3: TGCGCCAGCAGCCAAGGAGTAGCGGGTGCTACGCAGTATTTT. This encodes CASSQGVAGATQYF.